Presented here are 32 T cell receptor beta chains from one specimen sequenced in a study of pediatric ulcerative colitis. Data came from immunoSEQ multiplex PCR; TCRdb stores just in-frame clones and leaves some out. The data show about 64,000 clones, roughly nine tenths seen once. Sequenced sample: blood. Source of these receptors: a boy aged 5-17 years with severe ulcerative colitis.

The chain couples TRBV18 to TRBJ2-7; maybe TRBD1 (6 bases). Trimming cost V 3 bases and J 2 bases, with 14 bases left between them. CDR1 is KGHSH, CDR2 LQKENI, per germline. CDR3 length equals 15 residues. CDR3 DNA: TGTGCCAGCTCACCCTCCAACGGACAGCCCTACGAGCAGTACTTC. This gives the protein CASSPSNGQPYEQYF.

The V gene is TRBV5-6, the J gene TRBJ2-1; perhaps TRBD1 as D (5 bases). The CDR3 totals 17 residues. V was pared by 0 bases and J by 5 bases, with 18 bases between. Germline CDR1 is SGHDT and CDR2 is YYEEEE. CDR3 amino acids: CASSLGLGATYDNEQFF. CDR3 in DNA: TGTGCCAGCAGCTTGGGGCTAGGGGCGACTTATGACAATGAGCAGTTCTTC.

The CDR3 region is CASSVAGGVFEQFF. The CDR3, as DNA: TGTGCCAGCAGTGTAGCGGGAGGGGTATTTGAGCAGTTCTTC. The rearrangement joins TRBV6-6 to TRBJ2-1, with TRBD2 identical over 11 bases. Germline CDR1 reads MNHNY; CDR2 reads SVGAGI (reference sequence). The CDR3 sequence is 14 residues long. The J segment lost 9 bases and the V segment lost 5 bases, leaving 6 bases of the junction unmatched.

As to this clone: Other DNA sequences from this sample encode an identical CDR3 as well. The chain has TRBV7-3 and TRBJ2-3; the D is unclear. Trimming stripped 6 bases from V and 2 bases from J, with 9 bases between. Germline assignment: CDR1 SGHTA and CDR2 FQGTGA. The CDR3 has 13 amino acids. The CDR3 region has the DNA TGTGCCAGCAGATCAGGTTCCACAGATACGCAGTATTTT. Translation gives CASRSGSTDTQYF.

This chain connects TRBV4-1 to TRBJ2-1; 10 bases agree with TRBD2. From germline, CDR1 is MGHRA and CDR2 YSYEKL. The CDR3 totals 18 residues. After removal of 0 bases from V and 8 bases from J, the junction contained 13 bases not matched to a gene. CDR3 sequence (DNA): TGCGCCAGCAGCCAAGAGGAGGCTAGCGGGAGCCTTACGGATGAGCAGTTCTTC. It translates to CASSQEEASGSLTDEQFF.

This clone was seen a single time. The rearrangement links TRBV19 to TRBJ2-3, with D unclear. This CDR3 spans 14 amino acids. The germline V gene has CDR1 LNHDA and CDR2 SQIVND (reference sequence). V was shortened by 7 bases and J by 2 bases, with 13 bases between the two germline ends. The CDR3 DNA is TGTGCCAGTAAGACGGACGGAACCACAGATACGCAGTATTTT. Translation: CASKTDGTTDTQYF.

The chain links TRBV30 to TRBJ2-1; the match to TRBD2 covers 8 bases. The V and J ends lost 2 bases and 3 bases, in that order; junction bases with no gene match: 6. The germline V gene encodes CDR1 GTSNPN and CDR2 SVGIG (reference sequence). The CDR3 has 15 residues. DNA for the CDR3: TGTGCCTGGAGTATCCGGGAGGGCCTCTACAATGAGCAGTTCTTC. It codes for CAWSIREGLYNEQFF.

This clone came up a few times. The rearrangement joins TRBV13 to TRBJ1-1; D not resolved. This CDR3 is built from 16 residues. Deletions cut 8 bases from V and 0 bases from J, with 19 bases between. Germline-derived CDR1 and CDR2 are PRHDT and FYEKMQ (reference sequence). The CDR3 DNA reads as TGTGCCAGCTCTTATCTCTCCCTCTATATGAACACTGAAGCTTTCTTT. This gives the protein CASSYLSLYMNTEAFF.

J is TRBJ2-1 and V is TRBV19; TRBD1 is a possible D gene (6 bases). The germline V and J ends were trimmed by 6 bases and 8 bases, with 17 bases remaining between them. This CDR3 is built from 14 residues. CDR1 and CDR2 (germline): LNHDA, SQIVND (reference sequence). CDR3 DNA sequence: TGTGCCAGTAGAGTGGGGGTTAACAGGGATGAGCAGTTCTTC. This gives the protein CASRVGVNRDEQFF.

This clone was counted only a few times. The V and J genes are TRBV4-2 and TRBJ1-2; the D gene is possibly TRBD1 (5 bases). V lost 1 base and J lost 0, with 6 bases in between. The CDR3 totals 14 residues. Germline V CDR1 and CDR2: LGHNA, YNFKEQ. CDR3 region: CASSQGGANYGYTF. The CDR3 nucleotides are TGTGCCAGCAGCCAAGGAGGGGCTAACTATGGCTACACCTTC.

This rearrangement joins TRBV19 to TRBJ2-5; D may be TRBD2 (5 bases). The CDR3 has 14 residues. Germline CDR1 reads LNHDA; CDR2 reads SQIVND (reference sequence). Trimming pared 7 bases from V and 1 base from J, leaving 13 bases between. CDR3 region: CASKGRAGQETQYF. Here the CDR3 DNA reads TGTGCCAGTAAAGGGCGGGCCGGCCAAGAGACCCAGTACTTC.

The rearrangement joins TRBV29-1 to TRBJ2-7; D unclear. The CDR3 has 14 residues. Germline V lookup: CDR1 SQVTM, CDR2 ANQGSEA. Trimming took 0 bases from V and 7 from J, leaving 16 bases between them. CDR3 region: CSVEDSPLPGEQYF. The CDR3 region has the DNA TGCAGCGTTGAAGACAGCCCCTTACCCGGGGAGCAGTACTTC.

This clone has just one count. The chain carries TRBV2 and TRBJ2-5, with 8 bases fitting TRBD2. This CDR3 comprises 14 residues. With V trimmed by 3 bases and J by 5 bases, 5 bases remained unmatched. Germline values: CDR1 SNHLY, CDR2 FYNNEI. The CDR3 region has the DNA TGTGCCAGCAGTGATCCGACTAGCGAGGAGACCCAGTACTTC. As protein: CASSDPTSEETQYF.

The V and J genes are TRBV5-4 and TRBJ2-3; D not resolved. The CDR3 has 15 residues. Trimming pared 1 base from V and 0 bases from J, leaving 9 bases between. CDR1 is SGHNT, CDR2 YYREEE, per germline (reference sequence). The CDR3, as DNA: TGTGCCAGCAGCTTGTGGGAATCTAGCACAGATACGCAGTATTTT. It specifies CASSLWESSTDTQYF.

The CDR3 region has the DNA TGTGCCAGCAGTGAAGGGACTAGCGGGAGGGACGAGCAGTACTTC. Protein: CASSEGTSGRDEQYF. The chain has TRBV2 and TRBJ2-7, with TRBD2 identical over 15 bases. This CDR3 has 15 residues. Germline values: CDR1 SNHLY, CDR2 FYNNEI. Trimming at V came to 1 base and at J to 5 bases, leaving 0 bases not matched to a gene.

This chain links TRBV5-1 with TRBJ2-3, with D perhaps matching TRBD2 (5 bases). The CDR3 is made up of 18 amino acids. The V and J ends lost 0 bases and 0 bases respectively, with 17 bases between them. CDR1 and CDR2 (germline): SGHRS, YFSETQ. This CDR3 reads CASSLVGLIGTSTDTQYF. In DNA, the CDR3 is TGCGCCAGCAGCTTGGTTGGACTCATTGGAACTAGCACAGATACGCAGTATTTT.

This clone was counted only a few times. Other DNA sequences of this sample code for an identical CDR3. CDR3 sequence: CASRGLAGSYEQYF. Written as DNA, the CDR3 is TGTGCCAGCAGGGGACTAGCGGGATCATACGAGCAGTACTTC. The chain has TRBV27 and TRBJ2-7, with 13 bases lining up with TRBD2. V gave up 6 bases and J gave up 4 bases; unmatched junction bases: 3. There are 14 residues in the CDR3. Per the germline V gene, CDR1 is MNHEY and CDR2 is SMNVEV (reference sequence).

The CDR3 DNA reads as TGTGCCAGCAGCCAACCGGGACAGGGGGCGATTGAGCAGTTCTTC. Its translation is CASSQPGQGAIEQFF. The V gene is TRBV14, the J gene TRBJ2-1, with 12 bases fitting TRBD1. The J segment lost 9 bases and the V segment lost 2 bases, leaving 5 bases of the junction unmatched. The CDR3 totals 15 residues. From germline, CDR1 is SGHDN and CDR2 FVKESK.

The chain combines TRBV5-1 with TRBJ2-3, with D unresolved. Trimming removed 7 bases at V and 0 bases at J, with 12 bases between. From germline, CDR1 is SGHRS and CDR2 YFSETQ. This CDR3 is 14 amino acids long. DNA of the CDR3: TGCGCCAGCGGGATAGGAGCGAGCACAGATACGCAGTATTTT. It encodes CASGIGASTDTQYF.

V gene TRBV4-3 combines with J gene TRBJ2-1, with TRBD2 identical over 8 bases. Germline CDR1 and CDR2: LGHNA and YSLEER. The CDR3 has 20 residues. V was clipped by 0 bases and J by 5 bases; unmatched bases: 18. CDR3 sequence reads: CASSQDRLREGPLSNNEQFF. The CDR3 nucleotides read TGCGCCAGCAGCCAAGATAGACTCCGGGAGGGACCATTATCTAACAATGAGCAGTTCTTC.

This clone was found once. V usage is TRBV30 and J usage is TRBJ2-5, with 13 bases identical to TRBD2. This CDR3 has 15 amino acids. Germline assignment: CDR1 GTSNPN and CDR2 SVGIG (reference sequence). V trimming: 1 base; J trimming: 5 bases; junction bases outside the gene matches: 4. The CDR3 spells CAWSGKGLAGETQYF. The CDR3 nucleotides are TGTGCCTGGAGTGGCAAGGGACTAGCGGGGGAGACCCAGTACTTC.

The V call is TRBV5-6, the J call TRBJ2-5, with D tentatively TRBD1 or TRBD2 (6 bases each). The CDR3 contains 18 residues. Germline-derived CDR1 and CDR2 are SGHDT and YYEEEE. V dropped 5 bases and J dropped 1 base, with 24 bases sitting between them. The CDR3 here is CASREGVADGPVQETQYF. Here the CDR3 DNA reads TGTGCCAGCAGAGAGGGGGTAGCGGATGGACCGGTCCAAGAGACCCAGTACTTC.

This rearrangement joins TRBV19 to TRBJ2-7; TRBD2 matches at 9 bases. V lost 3 bases to trimming and J lost 1 base; unmatched junction nucleotides: 4. CDR3 length: 15 amino acids. Germline values: CDR1 LNHDA, CDR2 SQIVND (reference sequence). DNA for the CDR3: TGTGCCAGTAGTATTCGACTAGCGGTTTCCTACGAGCAGTACTTC. Translating gives CASSIRLAVSYEQYF. The variable domain in full, completed from reference TRBV19 and TRBJ2-7, reads DGGITQSPKYLFRKEGQNVTLSCEQNLNHDAMYWYRQDPGQGLRLIYYSQIVNDFQKGDIAEGYSVSREKKESFPLTVTSAQKNPTAFYLCASSIRLAVSYEQYFGPGTRLTVT.

This clone was seen only a few times. This chain links TRBV2 with TRBJ2-7; a weak D match, TRBD1 (5 bases). CDR3 length equals 12 residues. Looked up from germline, CDR1 is SNHLY and CDR2 is FYNNEI. V was cut by 4 bases and J by 3 bases, with 7 bases left in between. The CDR3 protein is CASSGQGYEQYF. CDR3 nucleotides: TGTGCCAGCAGTGGCCAGGGCTACGAGCAGTACTTC. The variable domain in full, completed from reference TRBV2 and TRBJ2-7, reads EPEVTQTPSHQVTQMGQEVILRCVPISNHLYFYWYRQILGQKVEFLVSFYNNEISEKSEIFDDQFSVERPDGSNFTLKIRSTKLEDSAMYFCASSGQGYEQYFGPGTRLTVT.

A single count supports this clone. The rearrangement links TRBV6-1 to TRBJ2-3; possible D gene TRBD1, 6 bases. The CDR3 is 13 residues long. V shed 5 bases and J shed 8 bases, with 14 bases lying between them. Germline CDR1 reads MNHNS; CDR2 reads SASEGT. The CDR3 region has the DNA TGTGCCAGCAGTCCGAACAGGGATGCTACGCAGTATTTT. Its protein is CASSPNRDATQYF.

The genes are TRBV7-8 and TRBJ2-1, with 8 bases lining up with TRBD2. The V gene end was trimmed by 8 bases and the J gene end by 0 bases; junction bases not matched to a gene: 6. The CDR3 runs to 15 residues. The germline V gene has CDR1 SGHVS and CDR2 FQNEAQ. The CDR3 loop reads CASLTSGRSYNEQFF. The CDR3 DNA sequence: TGTGCCAGCCTTACTAGCGGCCGCTCCTACAATGAGCAGTTCTTC.

This clone was detected only once. The gene calls are TRBV5-1 and TRBJ1-1; D possibly corresponds to TRBD1 (5 bases). The CDR3 has 15 amino acids. Per the germline V gene, CDR1 is SGHRS and CDR2 is YFSETQ. The germline V and J ends were trimmed by 1 base and 4 bases, with 14 bases remaining between them. Here the CDR3 reads CASSLPDSLITEAFF. CDR3 nucleotides: TGCGCCAGCAGCTTGCCCGACAGTCTTATCACTGAAGCTTTCTTT. Looking up the rest from reference TRBV5-1 and TRBJ1-1 gives the full variable domain: KAGVTQTPRYLIKTRGQQVTLSCSPISGHRSVSWYQQTPGQGLQFLFEYFSETQRNKGNFPGRFSGRQFSNSRSEMNVSTLELGDSALYLCASSLPDSLITEAFFGQGTRLTVV.

The chain uses TRBV2 and TRBJ2-7; tentatively, D is TRBD2 (5 bases). The germline V gene has CDR1 SNHLY and CDR2 FYNNEI. Trimming removed 6 bases at V and 5 bases at J, with 14 bases between. The CDR3 contains 13 residues. CDR3 nucleotide sequence: TGTGCCAGCAGGAACGAGTTCGGGGACGAGCAGTACTTC. Residues: CASRNEFGDEQYF. The full variable domain, completed using reference TRBV2 and TRBJ2-7, is EPEVTQTPSHQVTQMGQEVILRCVPISNHLYFYWYRQILGQKVEFLVSFYNNEISEKSEIFDDQFSVERPDGSNFTLKIRSTKLEDSAMYFCASRNEFGDEQYFGPGTRLTVT.

The chain has TRBV30 and TRBJ2-1; 13 nucleotides match TRBD2. Trimming cost V 5 bases and J 9 bases; bases outside gene matches: 7. CDR1 and CDR2 from the germline V gene are GTSNPN and SVGIG (reference sequence). This CDR3 has 14 amino acids. This chain's CDR3 is CAWARTSGRGEQFF. CDR3 sequence (DNA): TGTGCCTGGGCCCGGACTAGCGGGAGAGGTGAGCAGTTCTTC.

With respect to this clone: A read error may produce the germline difference seen at one junction end. The chain employs TRBV11-3 and TRBJ2-3; 12 positions match TRBD2. The germline V gene encodes CDR1 SGHNT and CDR2 YENEEA. This CDR3 is built from 17 residues. The DNA of the CDR3 is TGTGCCAGCAGCCTAGAGTGGACTAGCGGGACCACAGATACGCAGTATTTT. It encodes CASSLEWTSGTTDTQYF.

The chain combines TRBV11-1 with TRBJ2-7; TRBD1 matches 8 bases. V was pared by 2 bases and J by 2 bases, with 8 bases of the junction left unmatched. The CDR3 totals 16 residues. Germline assignment: CDR1 SGHAT and CDR2 FQDESV (reference sequence). The CDR3 loop reads CASSLNFAGGTYEQYF. The CDR3 DNA reads as TGTGCCAGCAGCTTAAATTTCGCAGGGGGCACCTACGAGCAGTACTTC.

The chain has TRBV30 and TRBJ2-7, with D tentatively TRBD1 (6 bases). The ends were cut back, 5 bases at V and 4 bases at J, with 15 bases in the middle. CDR3 length: 13 residues. Germline V gene data show CDR1 as GTSNPN and CDR2 as SVGIG (reference sequence). The CDR3: CAWDTGQFYEQYF. The CDR3 DNA follows: TGTGCCTGGGATACGGGACAATTTTACGAGCAGTACTTC.